This T cell receptor (beta chain) was sequenced during a study of blood T cell repertoires in COVID-19. Study context: From T cells, B-cell-depleted T cells, or PBMCs came the material, which was cDNA or gDNA.

In the source study's methods: It was from reference gene primer amplification that nucleated cell counts were estimated. Profiled with immunoSEQ multiplex PCR; TCRdb holds only in-frame clones, not every one. V, J and clone size reflect that table, while D and trimming were determined from the DNA. In the table there are some 150,000 clones, more than 60% of which are singletons. What was sequenced was peripheral blood. This TCR was sampled from a woman aged 45-59 years with active or convalescent COVID-19.

The chain's CDR3 is CASSVAPGRGQDTEAFF. The DNA for the CDR3 is TGTGCCAGCAGCGTAGCCCCTGGCAGGGGACAAGACACTGAAGCTTTCTTT. The gene calls are TRBV9 and TRBJ1-1; maybe TRBD1 (6 bases). The germline CDR1 and CDR2 sequences are SGDLS and YYNGEE. V was cut by 0 bases and J by 3 bases, with 18 bases left in between. This CDR3 is built from 17 residues.